What follows are 10 T cell receptor beta chains derived from one specimen sequenced in a study of blood T cell repertoires in COVID-19. Profiled with immunoSEQ multiplex PCR; TCRdb holds only in-frame clones, not every one. The sample carries over 150,000 clones, 70% to 90% recorded once. The sequencing sample was made of peripheral blood. These receptors all come from a man in his fifties who had recovered from COVID-19.

This CDR3 reads CASSSKKQGAEAFF. In DNA form, the CDR3 reads TGTGCCAGTAGTTCCAAAAAACAGGGTGCTGAAGCTTTCTTT. The chain uses TRBV19 and TRBJ1-1, with D possibly matching TRBD1 (6 bases). CDR3 length equals 14 residues. V lost 5 bases and J 6 bases, leaving 16 bases between the germline ends. CDR1 LNHDA and CDR2 SQIVND come from the germline V gene (reference sequence).

The rearrangement joins TRBV30 to TRBJ2-5, with D unclear. V was shortened by 2 bases and J by 1 base, with 14 bases between the two germline ends. The CDR3 extends over 15 amino acids. Looked up from germline, CDR1 is GTSNPN and CDR2 is SVGIG (reference sequence). DNA of the CDR3: TGTGCCTGGAGTTCGGGTCCCTCGAGCCAAGAGACCCAGTACTTC. Its protein product is CAWSSGPSSQETQYF.

The CDR3 is CASSLSPGNRNEQFF. The CDR3 nucleotides are TGTGCCAGCAGCTTATCGCCCGGGAACCGTAATGAGCAGTTCTTC. V and J are TRBV7-2 and TRBJ2-1; possibly TRBD2 for D (5 bases). The CDR3 covers 15 residues. The ends were cut back, 2 bases at V and 7 bases at J, with 15 bases in the middle. Looked up from germline, CDR1 is SGHTA and CDR2 is FQGNSA.

This chain joins TRBV9 and TRBJ2-1, with 9 bases that match TRBD2. The CDR3 extends over 16 amino acids. Per germline, CDR1 SGDLS and CDR2 YYNGEE. The ends lost 0 bases at V and 3 bases at J; junction bases unmatched: 4. CDR3 amino acids: CASSVGLAGYYNEQFF. For the CDR3, the DNA is TGTGCCAGCAGCGTAGGGCTAGCGGGGTACTACAATGAGCAGTTCTTC.

In this sample, this clone turned up a few times. The chain joins TRBV6-5 to TRBJ1-4; 8 bases agree with TRBD1. The trim removed 6 bases at V and 0 bases at J, leaving 3 bases unmatched. CDR1 is MNHEY, CDR2 SVGAGI, per germline. The CDR3 has 15 amino acids. This CDR3 reads CASRKDRATNEKLFF. The CDR3 DNA is TGTGCCAGCAGAAAGGACAGGGCAACTAATGAAAAACTGTTTTTT.

This chain links TRBV7-2 with TRBJ2-3; 7 bases match TRBD1. Germline trimming cut 3 bases from V and 3 bases from J; bases unmatched to any gene: 15. Germline assignment: CDR1 SGHTA and CDR2 FQGNSA. This CDR3 has 18 amino acids. The CDR3 region has the DNA TGTGCCAGCAGCTTCGCACAGGGGAGAGGGCCGCAAACAGATACGCAGTATTTT. Amino acids: CASSFAQGRGPQTDTQYF.

The rearrangement links TRBV29-1 to TRBJ2-1; D unclear. Trimming pared 1 base from V and 0 bases from J, leaving 7 bases between. Germline CDR1 reads SQVTM; CDR2 reads ANQGSEA. CDR3 length: 14 residues. For the CDR3, the DNA is TGCAGCGTTGAAGCTGATAGCTCCTACAATGAGCAGTTCTTC. Protein sequence: CSVEADSSYNEQFF.

The rearrangement joins TRBV19 to TRBJ2-2, with 8 positions matching TRBD2. V gave up 5 bases and J gave up 7 bases; unmatched junction bases: 6. The CDR3 covers 14 residues. The germline gives CDR1 LNHDA, CDR2 SQIVND (reference sequence). The CDR3 region is CASSPGLAGGELFF. CDR3 bases: TGTGCCAGTAGTCCCGGACTAGCCGGCGGGGAGCTGTTTTTT.

The V and J genes are TRBV4-3 and TRBJ2-2; TRBD1 matches at 7 bases. This CDR3 region has 17 residues. The V and J ends lost 0 bases and 6 bases, in that order; junction bases with no gene match: 10. Germline V gene data show CDR1 as LGHNA and CDR2 as YSLEER. CDR3 loop: CASSQDTTGRGAGELFF. Here the CDR3 DNA reads TGCGCCAGCAGCCAAGATACGACAGGGAGAGGGGCCGGGGAGCTGTTTTTT.

A note on this clone: No DNA is shown, since the ends of the CDR3 on it are uncertain; the CDR3 is the one TCRdb lists. The V gene is TRBV6-5, the J gene TRBJ2-5; the D call of TRBD1 is as the table states it, not checked on the DNA. The V gene's germline CDR1 is MNHEY and CDR2 SVGAGI. The CDR3 has 15 amino acids, counting both end residues. The CDR3 loop is CASSSSTLFQETQYF.